One and the same sample provided the 18 T cell receptor beta chains below, sequenced in a study of OX40 agonist ivuxolimab in advanced cancers. TCRdb keeps only in-frame clones here, not all; method: immunoSEQ multiplex PCR. The sample lists around 84,000 clones, around 80% seen once, with around 0.51% in the top ten. This material consisted of CD4+ or CD8+ T cells sorted from blood, taken in a trial of the OX40 agonist ivuxolimab. These receptor sequences come from an adult with an advanced solid tumor such as melanoma, head and neck, liver or kidney cancer.

This clone came up once. The rearrangement links TRBV6-6 to TRBJ2-3; no definite D call. CDR1 MNHNY and CDR2 SVGAGI come from the germline V gene (reference sequence). V was trimmed by 6 bases and J by 4 bases, leaving 11 bases between them. The CDR3 spans 13 residues. The CDR3 nucleotides read TGTGCCAGCAGGCGACTTAACTCAGATACGCAGTATTTT. The encoded protein is CASRRLNSDTQYF.

The chain couples TRBV6-1 to TRBJ1-1, with 10 bases matching TRBD1. The ends lost 3 bases at V and 10 bases at J; junction bases unmatched: 11. This CDR3 comprises 15 residues. The V gene's germline CDR1 is MNHNS and CDR2 SASEGT. The CDR3, as DNA: TGTGCCAGCAGTGAGAGGCTAGACAGGGGGCGCGGAGCTTTCTTT. It specifies CASSERLDRGRGAFF.

The chain recombines TRBV28 with TRBJ1-2, with 7 bases that match TRBD1. The V and J ends lost 6 bases and 2 bases, in that order; junction bases with no gene match: 6. This CDR3 has 14 residues. The germline V gene has CDR1 MDHEN and CDR2 SYDVKM. CDR3: CASSIPTGNYGYTF. CDR3 nucleotides: TGTGCCAGCAGCATTCCGACAGGGAACTATGGCTACACCTTC.

This clone has a handful of counts. The chain is built from TRBV5-1 and TRBJ2-5, with 7 nucleotides matching TRBD2. The CDR3 totals 15 residues. The V gene end was trimmed by 0 bases and the J gene end by 1 base; junction bases not matched to a gene: 3. Looked up from germline, CDR1 is SGHRS and CDR2 is YFSETQ. The CDR3: CASSLVWGGQETQYF. The CDR3 DNA sequence: TGCGCCAGCAGCTTGGTGTGGGGGGGCCAAGAGACCCAGTACTTC.

This sequence joins TRBV4-3 and TRBJ1-2; tentatively, D is TRBD1 (5 bases). CDR1 is LGHNA, CDR2 YSLEER, per germline. V was trimmed by 0 bases and J by 8 bases, leaving 16 bases between them. This CDR3 region has 15 residues. CDR3 bases: TGCGCCAGCAGCCAAGATGAGGGGCGGTTTGGCGGCTACACCTTC. Translation: CASSQDEGRFGGYTF.

The V call is TRBV7-9, the J call TRBJ2-5; 10 positions match TRBD2. This CDR3 spans 14 amino acids. V shed 10 bases and J 0 bases; nucleotides not matched to a gene: 5. CDR1 and CDR2 from the germline V gene are SEHNR and FQNEAQ (reference sequence). The CDR3 region has the DNA TGTGCCATAGGACTAGCGGCGTACCAAGAGACCCAGTACTTC. Its protein product is CAIGLAAYQETQYF.

The chain employs TRBV28 and TRBJ2-5; D gene uncertain. V dropped 4 bases and J dropped 2 bases, with 5 bases sitting between them. The CDR3 totals 12 residues. Per germline, CDR1 MDHEN and CDR2 SYDVKM. CDR3 bases: TGTGCCAGCAGTTCAAGTCAAGAGACCCAGTACTTC. Protein sequence: CASSSSQETQYF. Filled out from reference TRBV28 and TRBJ2-5, the complete variable domain reads DVKVTQSSRYLVKRTGEKVFLECVQDMDHENMFWYRQDPGLGLRLIYFSYDVKMKEKGDIPEGYSVSREKKERFSLILESASTNQTSMYLCASSSSQETQYFGPGTRLLVL.

The chain joins TRBV11-2 to TRBJ2-1; perhaps TRBD1 as D (6 bases). Germline CDR1 reads SGHAT; CDR2 reads FQNNGV. V lost 4 bases and J lost 12, with 16 bases in between. The CDR3 totals 13 residues. The DNA of the CDR3 is TGTGCCAGCAGCTCTCCTACAGGGCGAGGGCAGTTCTTC. Its protein is CASSSPTGRGQFF. Full variable domain (missing parts from reference TRBV11-2 and TRBJ2-1): EAGVAQSPRYKIIEKRQSVAFWCNPISGHATLYWYQQILGQGPKLLIQFQNNGVVDDSQLPKDRFSAERLKGVDSTLKIQPAKLEDSAVYLCASSSPTGRGQFFGPGTRLTVL.

The chain is built from TRBV7-2 and TRBJ2-2; 11 bases are shared with TRBD2. Germline trimming cut 5 bases from V and 4 bases from J; bases unmatched to any gene: 6. There are 16 residues in the CDR3. Per germline, CDR1 SGHTA and CDR2 FQGNSA. The CDR3 spells CASSPRLAGPTGELFF. In nucleotides, the CDR3 is TGTGCCAGCAGCCCCCGACTAGCGGGACCCACCGGGGAGCTGTTTTTT. Together with reference TRBV7-2 and TRBJ2-2, the CDR3 gives the full variable domain: GAGVSQSPSNKVTEKGKDVELRCDPISGHTALYWYRQSLGQGLEFLIYFQGNSAPDKSGLPSDRFSAERTGGSVSTLTIQRTQQEDSAVYLCASSPRLAGPTGELFFGEGSRLTVL.

The DNA for the CDR3 is TGCGCCAGCAGTTTTAGGGCTAGCGGTAACACCGGGGAGCTGTTTTTT. This sequence encodes CASSFRASGNTGELFF. The rearrangement joins TRBV5-1 to TRBJ2-2, with TRBD2 matching 7 bases. The junction had 9 bases not matched to a gene; V was cut back by 5 bases and J by 2 bases. CDR3 size: 16 residues. Germline V gives CDR1 SGHRS, CDR2 YFSETQ.

The rearrangement links TRBV18 to TRBJ2-5; D is perhaps TRBD1 (6 bases). Trimming cost V 5 bases and J 5 bases, with 18 bases left between them. The CDR3 length is 15 residues. Per germline, CDR1 KGHSH and CDR2 LQKENI. CDR3 region: CASSLPSTGGETQYF. DNA of the CDR3: TGTGCCAGCTCATTACCCTCGACAGGCGGTGAGACCCAGTACTTC.

This clone has just one count. This chain links TRBV10-1 with TRBJ2-7; D gene ambiguous. This CDR3 is 14 amino acids long. Germline V lookup: CDR1 WNHNN, CDR2 SYGVQD (reference sequence). V lost 0 bases to trimming and J lost 6 bases, with 12 bases between them. CDR3 coding DNA: TGCGCCAGCAGTGAGTCCCTAGGCTCCGCCGAGCAGTACTTC. Translation: CASSESLGSAEQYF.

This chain joins TRBV21-1 and TRBJ2-7; the DNA was not compared with TRBD2, the D call given in the table. TRBV21-1 is given as a pseudogene. The length of the CDR3 is 13 residues. CDR3 sequence (DNA): TGTGCCGTACGGGGGGATCCGAAATACGAGCAGTACTTC. Translating it yields CAVRGDPKYEQYF.

This clone came up a few times. V usage is TRBV7-2 and J usage is TRBJ1-1; 8 bases fit TRBD1. CDR1 SGHTA and CDR2 FQGNSA come from the germline V gene. This CDR3 contains 13 residues. V dropped 3 bases and J dropped 5; count of bases not matched to a gene: 2. The CDR3 bases are TGTGCCAGCAGCTTGGACAGGGTAACTGAAGCTTTCTTT. Its protein is CASSLDRVTEAFF.

The DNA of the CDR3 is TGTGCCAGCAGCGGTAGCGGACGCACAGATACGCAGTATTTT. This translates into CASSGSGRTDTQYF. The chain couples TRBV7-9 to TRBJ2-3; possible D gene TRBD2, 6 bases. Trimming pared 5 bases from V and 1 base from J, leaving 10 bases between. Looked up from germline, CDR1 is SEHNR and CDR2 is FQNEAQ (reference sequence). CDR3 length equals 14 residues.

The chain recombines TRBV23-1 with TRBJ2-5; TRBD1 matches at 9 bases. TRBV23-1 is given ORF status, its function remaining uncertain. V gave up 11 bases and J gave up 0 bases; unmatched junction bases: 1. The CDR3 is made up of 12 amino acids. Here the CDR3 DNA reads TGCGCCGGGGACAGGGACCAAGAGACCCAGTACTTC. Its translation: CAGDRDQETQYF.

This chain connects TRBV12-5 to TRBJ2-2; TRBD1 matches 7 bases. Germline V gives CDR1 LGHNT, CDR2 FRNRAP. This CDR3 comprises 17 residues. Germline trimming cut 5 bases from V and 2 bases from J; bases unmatched to any gene: 11. The CDR3 sequence: CASGPDRTGLNTGELFF. The CDR3 DNA reads as TGTGCTAGTGGTCCGGACAGGACGGGCTTAAACACCGGGGAGCTGTTTTTT.

V usage is TRBV5-4 and J usage is TRBJ2-6, with D unclear. The length of the CDR3 is 15 residues. The V gene's germline CDR1 is SGHNT and CDR2 YYREEE (reference sequence). The ends were cut back, 4 bases at V and 0 bases at J, with 8 bases in the middle. The CDR3 is CASSTRASGANVLTF. In nucleotides, the CDR3 is TGTGCCAGCAGCACACGAGCCTCTGGGGCCAACGTCCTGACTTTC.